This paragraph reports one T cell receptor (beta chain). Some clones are missing from TCRdb's copy, which holds only in-frame ones; the method was immunoSEQ multiplex PCR. Of under 200,000 clones listed, approximately 96% are singletons. The data derive from a study of control samples from healthy donors and cancer patients. The CDR3 is 15 amino acids. Germline loops: CDR1 LGHDT, CDR2 YNNKEL (reference sequence). V was clipped by 4 bases and J by 2 bases, with 14 bases between them. The source of this sequence is a woman between 40 and 55 years old in good health. The chain recombines TRBV3-1 (or the pseudogene TRBV3-2) with TRBJ1-1; D is unclear. Source material: blood. The CDR3 here is CASSPALTRNTEAFF. The DNA for the CDR3 is TGTGCCAGCAGCCCGGCTCTGACACGTAACACTGAAGCTTTCTTT.